These T cell receptor beta chains were read from a single sample in a study of CD8 T cells in Susac syndrome. TCRdb analysed the immunoSEQ multiplex PCR reads with MiXCR anew, one entry per CDR3 protein. This table holds roughly 150,000 distinct CDR3 sequences, roughly 94% found once. Source material: CD8+ T cells from PBMCs. The source of these receptors is a human donor with Susac syndrome. CDR3s include the opening cysteine and the closing phenylalanine or tryptophan. The D gene is left open where the match is weak. Clone size is stated in some rows and not others, as once, few, many or a class when expanded.

v_gene	d_gene	j_gene	abundance	CDR3aa	CDR3nt
TRBV15	TRBD1	TRBJ2-3	once	CATSRRGQVTDTQYF	TGTGCCACCAGCAGGAGGGGACAGGTGACAGATACGCAGTATTTT
TRBV27	TRBD2	TRBJ2-3	-	CASSRGTSGTLTDTQYF	TGTGCCAGCAGTAGAGGGACTAGCGGAACCCTCACAGATACGCAGTATTTT
TRBV5-1	-	TRBJ1-1	-	CASSLRGGKGNTEAFF	TGCGCCAGCAGCCTGAGGGGGGGTAAGGGGAACACTGAAGCTTTCTTT
TRBV12-3/TRBV12-4	-	TRBJ1-5	-	CASMAARWGDQPQHF	TGTGCCAGCATGGCAGCTCGATGGGGGGATCAGCCCCAGCATTTT
TRBV6-1	TRBD1	TRBJ1-2	-	CASSTGQGTANYGYTF	TGTGCCAGCAGTACGGGACAGGGGACGGCTAACTATGGCTACACCTTC
TRBV28	-	TRBJ2-7	-	CASSAGTQYEQYF	TGTGCCAGCAGTGCCGGGACTCAGTACGAGCAGTACTTC
TRBV5-1	TRBD2	TRBJ2-1	-	CASSPDPGTSNEQFF	TGCGCCAGCAGCCCCGACCCAGGGACTAGCAATGAGCAGTTCTTC
TRBV6-5	-	TRBJ2-7	-	CASSYLRGLNNEQYF	TGTGCCAGCAGTTACCTCCGGGGGTTGAATAACGAGCAGTACTTC
TRBV4-1	-	TRBJ2-7	-	CASSQDPPTSVSSYEQYF	TGCGCCAGCAGCCAAGATCCCCCTACTAGTGTGAGCTCCTACGAGCAGTACTTC
TRBV4-1	-	TRBJ1-2	-	CASSQVGQGPGYTF	TGCGCCAGCAGCCAAGTAGGTCAGGGACCTGGCTACACCTTC
TRBV6-6	-	TRBJ1-2	-	CASSPSSGYTF	TGTGCCAGCAGCCCCTCTTCGGGCTACACCTTC
TRBV12-3/TRBV12-4	TRBD1	TRBJ2-7	-	CASSFGAGRGRDEQYF	TGTGCCAGCAGTTTCGGGGCGGGCAGGGGGCGCGACGAGCAGTACTTC
TRBV5-4	TRBD2	TRBJ2-3	-	CASSSRGTDTQYF	TGTGCCAGCAGCTCGCGGGGGACAGATACGCAGTATTTT
TRBV2	-	TRBJ2-7	-	CASSAVAEQYF	TGTGCCAGCAGTGCAGTTGCCGAGCAGTACTTC
TRBV2	-	TRBJ2-7	-	CASSEAQTLAYEQYF	TGTGCCAGCAGTGAAGCGCAGACTCTCGCCTACGAGCAGTACTTC
TRBV9	TRBD1	TRBJ2-1	-	CASSVETGEYSDSYNEQFF	TGTGCCAGCAGCGTTGAGACAGGGGAGTACTCTGACTCCTACAATGAGCAGTTCTTC
TRBV19	-	TRBJ1-2	-	CASSKGVGGYGYTF	TGTGCCAGTAGTAAAGGGGTCGGAGGCTATGGCTACACCTTC
TRBV5-1	-	TRBJ2-7	-	CASSSPDYEQYF	TGCGCCAGCAGCTCGCCGGACTACGAGCAGTACTTC
TRBV12-3/TRBV12-4	-	TRBJ2-1	once	CASSLTFPFF	TGTGCCAGCAGTTTAACTTTTCCGTTCTTC
TRBV20-1	TRBD2	TRBJ2-3	once	CSASGTSVDTQYF	TGCAGTGCTTCCGGGACTAGTGTTGATACGCAGTATTTT
TRBV20-1	TRBD1	TRBJ2-5	-	CSASHPGQGVETQYF	TGCAGTGCTAGCCACCCGGGACAGGGGGTGGAGACCCAGTACTTC
TRBV7-6	-	TRBJ1-5	-	CASSLAWGFSNQPQHF	TGTGCCAGCAGCTTAGCGTGGGGATTTAGCAATCAGCCCCAGCATTTT
TRBV9	TRBD1	TRBJ2-4	once	CASSVEGAPALAKNIQYF	TGTGCCAGCAGCGTAGAGGGGGCACCTGCATTAGCCAAAAACATTCAGTACTTC
TRBV5-1	TRBD2	TRBJ2-1	-	CASSRTSGAIPYNEQFF	TGCGCCAGCAGCCGGACTAGCGGGGCAATCCCCTACAATGAGCAGTTCTTC
TRBV5-1	-	TRBJ1-1	-	CASSLLTGTEAFF	TGCGCCAGCAGCTTGCTAACCGGCACTGAAGCTTTCTTT
TRBV2	-	TRBJ2-7	-	CASSTGASELYEQYF	TGTGCCAGCAGTACCGGGGCGAGCGAACTCTACGAGCAGTACTTC
TRBV2	-	TRBJ2-2	-	CASSEEGIGELFF	TGTGCCAGCAGTGAGGAGGGAATCGGGGAGCTGTTTTTT
TRBV11-2	-	TRBJ2-7	-	CASSRERREQYF	TGTGCCAGCAGCCGAGAAAGGCGCGAGCAGTACTTC
TRBV3-1	-	TRBJ2-7	-	CASSQVSKRAGTYEQYF	TGTGCCAGCAGCCAAGTCAGTAAACGGGCGGGTACCTACGAGCAGTACTTC
TRBV10-3	-	TRBJ2-7	few	CAIMAASYEQYF	TGTGCCATCATGGCGGCTTCCTACGAGCAGTACTTC
TRBV5-1	-	TRBJ1-1	-	CASSFQVTPTTEAFF	TGCGCCAGCAGCTTCCAGGTCACTCCCACCACTGAAGCTTTCTTT
TRBV29-1	TRBD1	TRBJ2-1	-	CSAETGGGYNEQFF	TGCAGCGCCGAGACAGGGGGGGGTTACAATGAGCAGTTCTTC
TRBV4-1	-	TRBJ2-3	-	CASSQESGADTQYF	TGCGCCAGCAGCCAAGAATCGGGCGCGGATACGCAGTATTTT
TRBV6-5	-	TRBJ2-3	-	CASRSWDTQYF	TGTGCCAGCAGGTCCTGGGATACGCAGTATTTT
TRBV11-3	-	TRBJ2-1	-	CASSLDPPSAHYNEQFF	TGTGCCAGCAGCTTAGACCCCCCGAGCGCACACTACAATGAGCAGTTCTTC
TRBV12-3/TRBV12-4	-	TRBJ1-1	-	CASSQWRNTEAFF	TGTGCCAGCAGTCAGTGGAGGAACACTGAAGCTTTCTTT
TRBV7-9	-	TRBJ2-7	once	CASSRTIKKKDDEQYF	TGTGCCAGCAGCCGAACCATTAAGAAGAAGGACGACGAGCAGTACTTC
TRBV7-9	-	TRBJ2-7	once	CASSPTASYEQYF	TGTGCCAGCAGCCCGACAGCCTCCTACGAGCAGTACTTC
TRBV5-1	-	TRBJ1-1	-	CASSAGGVATEAFF	TGCGCCAGCAGCGCCGGGGGGGTGGCCACTGAAGCTTTCTTT
TRBV12-3/TRBV12-4	-	TRBJ2-7	-	CASSWGFDYEQYF	TGTGCCAGCAGTTGGGGCTTCGACTACGAGCAGTACTTC
TRBV11-2	-	TRBJ2-7	-	CASSLALGPYEQYF	TGTGCCAGCAGCTTAGCCTTAGGTCCCTACGAGCAGTACTTC
TRBV12-3/TRBV12-4	-	TRBJ1-2	-	CASSPTAEGIRGYTF	TGTGCCAGCAGTCCTACAGCCGAGGGGATCCGTGGCTACACCTTC
TRBV30	TRBD1	TRBJ1-1	-	CAWPSEVRGRTEAFF	TGTGCCTGGCCCTCGGAGGTCAGGGGGCGCACTGAAGCTTTCTTT
TRBV25-1	TRBD1	TRBJ2-1	-	CASSEYFNGRGKGAEQFF	TGTGCCAGCAGTGAATATTTCAACGGCAGGGGGAAGGGGGCTGAGCAGTTCTTC
TRBV15	TRBD2	TRBJ2-1	-	CATSRETGLASYNEQFF	TGTGCCACCAGCAGAGAGACGGGACTAGCGAGCTACAATGAGCAGTTCTTC
TRBV5-1	-	TRBJ2-3	-	CASIPGESTADTQYF	TGCGCCAGCATCCCGGGAGAGAGTACGGCAGATACGCAGTATTTT
TRBV28	-	TRBJ2-3	-	CASSRDGSTDTQYF	TGTGCCAGCAGTCGGGACGGCAGCACAGATACGCAGTATTTT
TRBV4-1	-	TRBJ2-2	-	CASSQDRDLGELFF	TGCGCCAGCAGCCAAGATCGGGACCTTGGGGAGCTGTTTTTT
TRBV7-2	TRBD1	TRBJ1-2	-	CASSGGQLRYGYTF	TGTGCCAGCAGCGGGGGACAGCTAAGATATGGCTACACCTTC
TRBV27	TRBD1	TRBJ2-7	-	CASSGQVPYEQYF	TGTGCCAGCAGTGGACAGGTACCCTACGAGCAGTACTTC
TRBV28	-	TRBJ1-4	-	CASSQKRLRKHANEKLFF	TGTGCCAGCAGCCAAAAGAGGCTAAGAAAACATGCTAATGAAAAACTGTTTTTT
TRBV5-4	-	TRBJ2-1	-	CASSLMGSYNEQFF	TGTGCCAGCAGCTTGATGGGTTCCTACAATGAGCAGTTCTTC
TRBV10-2	-	TRBJ1-5	-	CASSERNQPQHF	TGCGCCAGCAGTGAGCGCAATCAGCCCCAGCATTTT
TRBV6-6	TRBD1	TRBJ1-1	-	CARPGQGDFEAFF	TGTGCCAGACCGGGACAGGGGGACTTTGAAGCTTTCTTT
TRBV4-2	TRBD2	TRBJ2-2	-	CASSFVAGDTGELFF	TGTGCCAGCAGCTTCGTAGCGGGGGACACCGGGGAGCTGTTTTTT
TRBV29-1	TRBD1	TRBJ1-4	once	CSVHSDREGEKLFF	TGCAGCGTCCACTCGGACAGGGAGGGCGAAAAACTGTTTTTT
TRBV10-3	TRBD1	TRBJ2-3	-	CAITGQGDNTQYF	TGTGCCATCACCGGACAGGGGGATAATACGCAGTATTTT
TRBV6-2/TRBV6-3	-	TRBJ2-7	-	CASSDPGQTSYEQYF	TGTGCCAGCAGCGACCCGGGCCAAACTTCCTACGAGCAGTACTTC
TRBV12-3/TRBV12-4	-	TRBJ2-2	-	CASSLAAGEMDTGELFF	TGTGCCAGCAGTTTAGCCGCAGGGGAGATGGACACCGGGGAGCTGTTTTTT
TRBV13	-	TRBJ2-3	-	CASSYPEADTQYF	TGTGCCAGCAGCTACCCGGAGGCAGATACGCAGTATTTT